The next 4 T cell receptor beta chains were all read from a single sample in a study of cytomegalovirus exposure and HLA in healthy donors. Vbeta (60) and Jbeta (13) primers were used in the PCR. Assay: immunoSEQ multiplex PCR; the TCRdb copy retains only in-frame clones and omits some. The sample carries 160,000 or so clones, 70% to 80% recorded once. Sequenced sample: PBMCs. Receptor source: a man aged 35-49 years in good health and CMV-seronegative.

The CDR3 bases are TGCGCCAGCATCTCCTGGGGCAGGTGGGGGAGGTCCTACGAGCAGTACTTC. Protein product: CASISWGRWGRSYEQYF. The chain joins TRBV23-1 to TRBJ2-7; tentative D call: TRBD2 (6 bases). TRBV23-1 is sorted into the ORF group, with uncertain function. This CDR3 is 17 amino acids long. The V end was cut by 7 bases, the J end by 1 base, with 23 bases between.

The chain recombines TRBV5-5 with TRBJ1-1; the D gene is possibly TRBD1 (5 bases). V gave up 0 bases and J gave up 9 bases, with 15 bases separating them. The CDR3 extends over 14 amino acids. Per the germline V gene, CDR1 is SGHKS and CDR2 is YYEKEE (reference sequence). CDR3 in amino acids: CASSLAVETAQAFF. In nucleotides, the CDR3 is TGTGCCAGCAGCTTGGCCGTAGAGACAGCCCAAGCTTTCTTT. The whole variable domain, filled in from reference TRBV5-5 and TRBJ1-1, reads DAGVTQSPTHLIKTRGQQVTLRCSPISGHKSVSWYQQVLGQGPQFIFQYYEKEERGRGNFPDRFSARQFPNYSSELNVNALLLGDSALYLCASSLAVETAQAFFGQGTRLTVV.

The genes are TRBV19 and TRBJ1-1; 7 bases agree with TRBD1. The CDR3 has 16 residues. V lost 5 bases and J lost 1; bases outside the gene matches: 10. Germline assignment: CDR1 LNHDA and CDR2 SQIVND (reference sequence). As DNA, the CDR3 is TGTGCCAGTAGTGCGACAGGGCTTTCCTGGAACACTGAAGCTTTCTTT. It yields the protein CASSATGLSWNTEAFF.

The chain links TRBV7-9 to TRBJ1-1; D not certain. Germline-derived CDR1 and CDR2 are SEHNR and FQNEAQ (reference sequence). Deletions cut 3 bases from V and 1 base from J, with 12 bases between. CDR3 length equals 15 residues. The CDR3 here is CASSFTYRANTEAFF. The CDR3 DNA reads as TGTGCCAGCAGCTTTACATACAGAGCGAACACTGAAGCTTTCTTT.